This paragraph covers one T cell receptor (beta chain) sequence. Its antigen is currently unknown. The data are from a study of shared clonotypes between healthy human individuals. Profiled with immunoSEQ multiplex PCR; TCRdb holds only in-frame clones, not every one. The sample lists about 380,000 clones; around 96% were seen once. The CDR3 spans 15 residues. The J segment lost 5 bases and the V segment lost 7 bases, leaving 13 bases of the junction unmatched. Germline CDR1 and CDR2: SGHRS and YFSETQ. Study-wide findings and caveats: Around 5% was the fraction of naive CD4 clonotypes found shared across four donors. The genetic and exposure-history diversity represented was limited by few donors.

Combination of CD45RO+ cells with CCR7-negative CD45RA+ TemRA cells was used for CD8 memory. The receptor's source is a man aged 25-40 years in good health. The sequenced material came from memory CD8+ T cells sorted from blood. The subset is: CD45RO+ cells pooled with CCR7-negative TemRA cells. The V and J genes are TRBV5-1 and TRBJ2-3; 7 nucleotides match TRBD2. The CDR3 DNA reads as TGCGCCAGCGGACCCTTAGGGGTAGCGGGAGATACGCAGTATTTT. This gives the protein CASGPLGVAGDTQYF.